This T cell receptor beta chain is drawn from a study of cytomegalovirus exposure and HLA in healthy donors. Study conclusions and caveats: A later analysis reportedly found fewer N-insertions in an Asian-associated ancestry cluster than the roughly 680-donor mean.

About this clone: Its target is not known.

Germline CDR1 and CDR2: KGHSH and LQKENI. The CDR3 consists of 14 residues. The V gene end was trimmed by 4 bases and the J gene end by 10 bases; junction bases not matched to a gene: 3. Use of 60 Vbeta and 13 Jbeta primers characterized the PCR. TCRdb keeps only in-frame clones here, not all; method: immunoSEQ multiplex PCR. The sample shows approximately 180,000 clones, 65% to 80% of them seen only once. Sequences were obtained from PBMCs. This clonotype was sampled from a woman in her forties in good health and CMV-seronegative. The chain carries TRBV18 and TRBJ2-1; 14 bases are shared with TRBD2. The CDR3 region is CASSQGLAGAEQFF. In DNA form, the CDR3 reads TGTGCCAGCTCACAGGGACTAGCGGGAGCCGAGCAGTTCTTC.